These T cell receptor beta chains were read from a single sample in a study of T-cell memory formation after mild COVID-19. In TCRdb, the 5' RACE reads were re-called with MiXCR into one record per CDR3 protein. Of 120,000 or so distinct CDR3 sequences in the sample, around 15% were seen once. Material for sequencing was PBMCs or a T cell subset sorted from them (not recorded which). The receptor set was obtained from a man between 18 and 29 years old who had mild COVID-19 (a few samples of this study predate the infection). Cell type and time point are not known. The CDR3 runs from the conserved cysteine through the conserved F or W. D genes are given only for firm matches. Not every row has a clone size; where given, it reads once, few, many or a size class.

TRBD1	TRBV4-2	TRBJ2-4	few	CASSQEGGDRVGKNIQYF	TGTGCCAGCAGCCAAGAGGGCGGAGACAGGGTGGGCAAAAACATTCAGTACTTC
-	TRBV29-1	TRBJ1-1	few	CSVLRDLNTEAFF	TGCAGCGTGTTAAGGGACTTGAACACTGAAGCTTTCTTT
TRBD2	TRBV5-1	TRBJ2-1	-	CASKTSGGAAYNEQFF	TGCGCCAGCAAAACTAGCGGGGGAGCCGCTTACAATGAGCAGTTCTTC
-	TRBV29-1	TRBJ2-3	-	CSVGSGVSTDTQYF	TGCAGCGTTGGGTCGGGGGTAAGCACAGATACGCAGTATTTT
-	TRBV7-2	TRBJ2-1	-	CASTLHASDEQFF	TGTGCCAGCACCCTGCATGCTTCCGATGAGCAGTTCTTC
-	TRBV5-1	TRBJ2-5	few	CASSLAGFQETQYF	TGCGCCAGCAGCTTGGCCGGTTTCCAAGAGACCCAGTACTTC
-	TRBV5-1	TRBJ2-7	-	CASSHPGSTYEQYF	TGCGCCAGCAGCCACCCGGGGTCTACCTACGAGCAGTACTTC
-	TRBV4-1	TRBJ2-3	-	CASSQTLTGTQYF	TGCGCCAGCAGCCAAACGCTAACGGGTACGCAGTATTTT
-	TRBV18	TRBJ2-5	-	CASSGQLQETQYF	TGTGCCAGCTCAGGACAGCTCCAAGAGACCCAGTACTTC
-	TRBV4-3	TRBJ2-5	many	CASSQDGRGREETQYF	TGCGCCAGCAGCCAAGATGGTCGGGGCAGGGAGGAGACCCAGTACTTC
-	TRBV7-2	TRBJ2-2	-	CASSPTALNTGELFF	TGTGCCAGCAGCCCTACAGCCCTTAACACCGGGGAGCTGTTTTTT
TRBD1	TRBV6-2/TRBV6-3	TRBJ2-2	many	CASSRDRNTGELFF	TGTGCCAGCAGCCGGGACAGGAACACCGGGGAGCTGTTTTTT
-	TRBV2	TRBJ1-5	few	CASRPDPSNQPQHF	TGTGCCAGCAGGCCGGATCCAAGTAATCAGCCCCAGCATTTT
TRBD2	TRBV6-5	TRBJ2-2	-	CASSSTGGANTGELFF	TGTGCCAGCAGTTCCACGGGGGGGGCGAACACCGGGGAGCTGTTTTTT
-	TRBV20-1	TRBJ1-5	-	CSASNGYRNQPQHF	TGCAGTGCTAGTAACGGATACAGGAATCAGCCCCAGCATTTT
-	TRBV14	TRBJ1-4	-	CASSQDTRGTRFF	TGTGCCAGCAGCCAAGATACAAGGGGGACCAGGTTTTTT
-	TRBV12-3/TRBV12-4	TRBJ2-1	few	CASSLSGRADYNEQFF	TGTGCCAGCAGTTTATCCGGCAGGGCGGACTACAATGAGCAGTTCTTC
-	TRBV12-3/TRBV12-4	TRBJ1-3	few	CASRDWSSGNTIYF	TGTGCCAGCAGGGACTGGAGCTCTGGAAACACCATATATTTT
TRBD1	TRBV12-3/TRBV12-4	TRBJ2-1	-	CASSPTGVNEQFF	TGTGCCAGCAGTCCTACAGGGGTCAATGAGCAGTTCTTC
-	TRBV7-2	TRBJ2-2	-	CASSLKSAGELFF	TGTGCCAGCAGCTTAAAGTCGGCCGGGGAGCTGTTTTTT
-	TRBV7-2	TRBJ2-2	many	CASSLAGGNTGELFF	TGTGCCAGCAGCTTAGCGGGGGGGAACACCGGGGAGCTGTTTTTT
TRBD1	TRBV5-1	TRBJ2-7	few	CASSLVQGASYEQYF	TGCGCCAGCAGCTTGGTACAGGGGGCGTCCTACGAGCAGTACTTC
-	TRBV19	TRBJ1-1	-	CASSMGTLNTEAFF	TGTGCCAGTAGTATGGGCACCTTGAACACTGAAGCTTTCTTT
-	TRBV12-3/TRBV12-4	TRBJ1-1	-	CASSLRGRDTEAFF	TGTGCCAGCAGTTTGCGGGGGCGGGACACTGAAGCTTTCTTT
TRBD1	TRBV3-1	TRBJ1-3	-	CASSQSTGAGNTIYF	TGTGCCAGCAGCCAGTCCACAGGGGCTGGAAACACCATATATTTT
TRBD2	TRBV9	TRBJ2-5	-	CASSEGASGGLRGETQYF	TGTGCCAGCAGCGAGGGGGCTAGCGGGGGCCTCCGGGGAGAGACCCAGTACTTC
-	TRBV12-3/TRBV12-4	TRBJ2-3	few	CASSFGGRYTQYF	TGTGCCAGCAGTTTCGGGGGTAGATATACGCAGTATTTT
-	TRBV12-3/TRBV12-4	TRBJ1-2	few	CASSLAGAYGYTF	TGTGCCAGCAGTTTAGCAGGGGCGTATGGCTACACCTTC
TRBD2	TRBV7-2	TRBJ2-3	-	CASSSDSGGRGDTQYF	TGTGCCAGCAGCTCAGATAGCGGGGGCCGGGGAGATACGCAGTATTTT
-	TRBV7-7	TRBJ2-1	few	CASSLQKESQQFF	TGTGCCAGCAGCTTACAGAAGGAGTCCCAGCAGTTCTTC
TRBD1	TRBV27	TRBJ2-3	few	CASSLFGTAGTDTQYF	TGTGCCAGCAGTTTATTCGGGACAGCGGGCACAGATACGCAGTATTTT
TRBD1	TRBV7-2	TRBJ2-4	-	CASSTRRTGFDIQYF	TGTGCCAGCAGCACACGCAGGACAGGGTTCGACATTCAGTACTTC
TRBD1	TRBV20-1	TRBJ2-7	few	CSAREGTGHPEQYF	TGCAGTGCTAGAGAGGGGACAGGGCATCCCGAGCAGTACTTC
TRBD2	TRBV7-2	TRBJ2-2	-	CASTAGTTNTGELFF	TGTGCCAGCACCGCCGGGACTACGAACACCGGGGAGCTGTTTTTT
-	TRBV4-1	TRBJ2-2	-	CASSQRNRAGELFF	TGCGCCAGCAGCCAACGGAATAGAGCCGGGGAGCTGTTTTTT
-	TRBV12-3/TRBV12-4	TRBJ2-5	many	CASSFIRQVGTQYF	TGTGCCAGCAGTTTCATCCGGCAAGTAGGGACCCAGTACTTC
-	TRBV19	TRBJ2-4	-	CASSTGSSGSQYF	TGTGCCAGTAGTACGGGAAGCTCTGGCAGTCAGTACTTC
-	TRBV7-2	TRBJ1-5	-	CASSPIRGSNQPQHF	TGTGCCAGCAGCCCTATCCGGGGGAGCAATCAGCCCCAGCATTTT
TRBD1	TRBV18	TRBJ2-3	-	CASSPTGTGVLDTQYF	TGTGCCAGCTCCCCGACCGGGACAGGGGTTCTAGATACGCAGTATTTT
-	TRBV5-1	TRBJ2-3	few	CASGPGSSPDTQYF	TGCGCCAGCGGCCCCGGGTCTAGCCCGGATACGCAGTATTTT
-	TRBV3-1	TRBJ1-5	-	CASSQTGLSQPQHF	TGTGCCAGCAGCCAAACAGGGTTAAGTCAGCCCCAGCATTTT
-	TRBV7-3	TRBJ1-1	few	CASSLGGDTEAFF	TGTGCCAGCAGCCTCGGCGGGGACACTGAAGCTTTCTTT
-	TRBV12-3/TRBV12-4	TRBJ1-3	-	CASSPLVSGNTIYF	TGTGCCAGCAGCCCCCTTGTCTCTGGAAACACCATATATTTT
-	TRBV12-3/TRBV12-4	TRBJ1-2	-	CASRDRDAGYGYTF	TGTGCCAGCAGGGACCGGGACGCAGGCTATGGCTACACCTTC
-	TRBV20-1	TRBJ2-3	few	CSARAVGTDTQYF	TGCAGTGCTAGGGCAGTCGGCACAGATACGCAGTATTTT
TRBD2	TRBV14	TRBJ2-1	few	CASSSRGTSWREERYNEQFF	TGTGCCAGCAGCTCGAGAGGGACTAGCTGGAGGGAGGAGAGGTACAATGAGCAGTTCTTC
-	TRBV7-2	TRBJ2-5	many	CASSLESMAQYF	TGTGCCAGCAGCTTAGAATCTATGGCCCAGTACTTC
-	TRBV20-1	TRBJ2-7	-	CSAPVQGRHEQYF	TGCAGTGCCCCCGTTCAGGGGCGCCACGAGCAGTACTTC